This T cell receptor beta chain was sequenced for a study of blood T cell repertoires in COVID-19. In the study overall: The origin of the acute and convalescent COVID-19 samples was the United States, Italy and Spain. PBMCs, B-cell-depleted T cells, or T cells were the source of the cDNA or gDNA that made up the material.

Germline trimming cut 7 bases from V and 5 bases from J; bases unmatched to any gene: 6. This CDR3 spans 14 amino acids. CDR1 and CDR2 from the germline V gene are MNHEY and SVGAGI. In the study's own analysis: From reference gene primer amplification, estimates of nucleated cell counts were derived. Generated by immunoSEQ multiplex PCR, the TCRdb table keeps only in-frame clones and is missing some. The V and J calls and clone size come from that table; D and trimming were worked out from the DNA. The sample includes 200,000 to 250,000 clones, approximately 80% of them seen just once. The material sequenced was peripheral blood. This sequence originates from a woman between 45 and 65 years old with acute or convalescent COVID-19. V usage is TRBV6-5 and J usage is TRBJ1-5, with 9 bases fitting TRBD1. CDR3 in DNA: TGTGCCAGCAATCCACGGGACAGGGATCAGCCCCAGCATTTT. Amino acid sequence: CASNPRDRDQPQHF.